Given below is one T cell receptor beta chain in context. This sample is part of a study of CD8 T cells in Susac syndrome. CDR1 and CDR2 (germline): LGHNT, FRNRAP. V was trimmed by 5 bases and J by 4 bases, leaving 9 bases between them. The CDR3 sequence is 13 residues long. Reverse transcription of about 0.5 to 1 ug RNA was carried out with random hexamers. Multiplex PCR with immunoSEQ amplified the TCR beta CDR3 across 54 Vbeta and 13 Jbeta. Each CDR3 protein gets one entry after TCRdb re-called the immunoSEQ multiplex PCR reads with MiXCR. The table includes about 120,000 distinct CDR3 sequences, just under 95% detected once.

This chain joins TRBV12-5 and TRBJ1-5; D is perhaps TRBD1 (6 bases). This TCR came from a human donor with multiple sclerosis. Sequencing was carried out using CD4+ T cells from PBMCs. The CDR3 region has the DNA TGTGCTAGTGGTCCCCAGGGGAATCAGCCCCAGCATTTT. The encoded protein is CASGPQGNQPQHF.